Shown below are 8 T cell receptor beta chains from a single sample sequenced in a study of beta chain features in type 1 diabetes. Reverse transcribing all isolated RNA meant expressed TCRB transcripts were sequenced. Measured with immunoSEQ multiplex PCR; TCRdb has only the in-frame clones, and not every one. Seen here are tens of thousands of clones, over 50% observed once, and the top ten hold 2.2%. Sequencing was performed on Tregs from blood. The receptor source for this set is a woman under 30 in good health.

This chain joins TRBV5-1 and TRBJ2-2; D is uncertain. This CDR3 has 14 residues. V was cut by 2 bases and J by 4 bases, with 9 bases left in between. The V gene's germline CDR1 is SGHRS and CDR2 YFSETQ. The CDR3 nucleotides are TGCGCCAGCAGCTTAGACACTCCCACCGGGGAGCTGTTTTTT. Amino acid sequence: CASSLDTPTGELFF.

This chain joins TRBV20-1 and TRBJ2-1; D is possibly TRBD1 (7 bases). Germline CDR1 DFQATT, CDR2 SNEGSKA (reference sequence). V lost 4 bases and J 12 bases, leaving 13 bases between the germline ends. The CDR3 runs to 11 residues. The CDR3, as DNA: TGCAGTGCTAAGGGGGCGCGGGGGCAGTTCTTC. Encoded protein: CSAKGARGQFF.

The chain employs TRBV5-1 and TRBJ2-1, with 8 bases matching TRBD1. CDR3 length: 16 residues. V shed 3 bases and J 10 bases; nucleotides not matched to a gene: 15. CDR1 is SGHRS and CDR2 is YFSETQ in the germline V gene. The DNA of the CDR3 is TGCGCCAGCAGCTCTGGGACAGGCCTCCACGGCTCGGAGCAGTTCTTC. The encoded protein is CASSSGTGLHGSEQFF.

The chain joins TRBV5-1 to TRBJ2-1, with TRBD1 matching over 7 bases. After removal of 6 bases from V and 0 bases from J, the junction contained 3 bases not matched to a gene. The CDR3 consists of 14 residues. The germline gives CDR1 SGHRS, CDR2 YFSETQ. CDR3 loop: CASTGDSSYNEQFF. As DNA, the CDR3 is TGCGCCAGCACCGGGGACAGCTCCTACAATGAGCAGTTCTTC.

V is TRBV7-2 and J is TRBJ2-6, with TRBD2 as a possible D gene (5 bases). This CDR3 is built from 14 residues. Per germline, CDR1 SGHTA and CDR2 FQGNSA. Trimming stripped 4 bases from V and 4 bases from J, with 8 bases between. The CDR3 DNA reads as TGTGCCAGCAGCTCCCGCGGGGGGGCCAACGTCCTGACTTTC. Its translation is CASSSRGGANVLTF.

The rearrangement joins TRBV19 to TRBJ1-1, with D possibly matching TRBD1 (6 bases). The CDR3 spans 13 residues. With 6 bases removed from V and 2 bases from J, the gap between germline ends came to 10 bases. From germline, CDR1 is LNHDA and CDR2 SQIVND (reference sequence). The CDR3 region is CASRRTANTEAFF. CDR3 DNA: TGTGCCAGTAGAAGGACAGCTAACACTGAAGCTTTCTTT.

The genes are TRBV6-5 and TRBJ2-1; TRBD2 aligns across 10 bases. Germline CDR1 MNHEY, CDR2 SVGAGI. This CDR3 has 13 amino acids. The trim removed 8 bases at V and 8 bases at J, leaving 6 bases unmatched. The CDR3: CASHLAGADEQFF. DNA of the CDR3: TGTGCCAGCCACCTAGCGGGGGCTGATGAGCAGTTCTTC.

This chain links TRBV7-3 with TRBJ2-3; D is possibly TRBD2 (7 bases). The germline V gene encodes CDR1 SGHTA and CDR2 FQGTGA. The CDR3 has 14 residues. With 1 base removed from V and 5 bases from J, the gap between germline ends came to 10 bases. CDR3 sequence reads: CASSLSGGGDTQYF. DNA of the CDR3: TGTGCCAGCAGCTTAAGCGGGGGCGGAGATACGCAGTATTTT. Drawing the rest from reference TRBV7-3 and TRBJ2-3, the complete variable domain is GAGVSQTPSNKVTEKGKYVELRCDPISGHTALYWYRQSLGQGPEFLIYFQGTGAADDSGLPNDRFFAVRPEGSVSTLKIQRTERGDSAVYLCASSLSGGGDTQYFGPGTRLTVL.